The sequence of this TCR beta chain was determined in a study of early stage breast cancer tumors (dated by TCRdb to about 2017). Turning to the overall study: Of the roughly 17 invasive breast tumors, more than 9 were found to be estrogen receptor-positive, progesterone receptor-positive and HER2-negative. About 65% of the 12 ER+/PR+/HER2- tumors were invasive ductal carcinomas, while the other four were invasive lobular carcinomas. A total of some 2.6 million templates, representing under 1.1 million unique clonotypes, were detected across all samples. A read coverage of roughly 10-fold per sample was achieved on average.

The CDR3 sequence holds 16 residues, the cysteine and phenylalanine included. Only the CDR3 portion is preserved as DNA: 48 bases, with reading frame beginning at the first base. CDR1 and CDR2 were assigned from the germline V gene (reference sequence) as LNHNV and YYDKDF. Compared with germline, V lacks 5 bases and J lacks 6 bases; bases without a gene match: 13. This clone was observed a single time. Its antigen remains unidentified. Qualities for individual bases were not recorded, and no much larger clone is one base off. The study profiled bulk TCR beta-chain repertoires in matched peripheral blood, tumor and adjacent normal breast tissue taken from some 15 patients with early-stage breast cancer. Before surgery, whole blood (roughly 4.5-11 mL) was collected into EDTA tubes and processed within 2 hours. Ficoll-Paque centrifugation in SepMate-50 tubes was used to isolate peripheral blood mononuclear cells. PBMCs were cryopreserved in 90% FBS with approximately 10% DMSO in aliquots of roughly 1.8 to 4 million cells and stored in liquid nitrogen. The Qiagen AllPrep DNA/RNA Mini kit was used for genomic DNA extraction.

What the work shows at the level of the full study, not this receptor alone: Greater similarity was observed between blood and normal breast repertoires than between blood and tumor repertoires, and tumor was distinguished from normal in most of the 16 patients when each tissue was compared with blood. Analysis by tumor subtype was prevented by the small cohort size. Bulk genomic DNA sequencing of unsorted cells missed chain pairing and functional markers such as CD4, CD8 and FOXP3. Enriched TCRB sequences shared across patients were found to be mostly commonly generated sequences that were unlikely to play an important role in the tumor microenvironment. Tumors showed roughly 2.7-fold higher T cell density and higher clonality than adjacent normal breast tissue.

Every sample was amplified as two independent genomic DNA replicates, using approximately 550 ng for blood and roughly 1.4 ug for tumor or normal breast. TCRB sequencing of genomic DNA was carried out with the ImmunoSeq Intro kit according to the manufacturer's instructions. Multiplex PCR was run for around 28 cycles using proprietary primers and spike-in control sequences for absolute quantification. Single-end 150-bp reads were used to sequence an 87-bp fragment spanning the CDR3 plus the flanking V and J genes. Each lane of an Illumina MiSeq running version 3.0 chemistry carried seven multiplexed samples, with two replicates apiece. The authors processed their data as follows. The vendor's proprietary pipeline handled the raw data processing, merging both replicates into a single result for each sample. Productive rearrangements sharing the V-gene family, CDR3 amino acid sequence and J-gene segment were defined as clonotypes. To compute clonality, the normalized Shannon entropy (Pielou evenness) of TCRB abundances was subtracted from 1. To estimate T cell density, the total number of templates was divided by the input cell count, which was inferred from how much DNA went in. Recon, run with its default parameters, was used to estimate overall repertoire diversity and clonality. Tumor-enriched clonotypes were defined as having over 0.1% abundance in tumor and at least 32-fold higher abundance than in normal breast. In its TCRdb copy, this immuneACCESS table keeps in-frame sequences only and misses some clones. Where compared with another copy, unresolved V genes explain less than half of these, and the others have no known cause. V, J and clone size derive from that table, while D and trimming were established from the DNA sequence. This sample comprises tens of thousands of clones, around two thirds of them detected only once. The ten largest account for around 6.7% of the sample.

Sequenced material: blood. The clonotype comes from a person aged 45 to 59 with breast cancer. The V and J segments used are TRBV15 and TRBJ2-3; the junction holds 8 bases that match TRBD2. The CDR3 reads CATSLRAAGEGDTQYF. DNA sequence: TGTGCCACCAGCCTAAGGGCAGCGGGAGAGGGGGATACGCAGTATTTT.